This entry concerns a single TCR beta chain. Its antigen is unknown. The second PCR ran roughly 6 to 12 cycles with a sample-barcoded 5' primer and J-beta primers. Researchers report that each sample yielded at least 3 million CDR3-containing paired-end reads. MiXCR, applied by TCRdb to the 5' RACE reads, yields one record per CDR3 protein. The data contain fewer than 800,000 distinct CDR3 sequences, less than 40% of them seen just once; the ten biggest clones take up about 16%. The data derive from a study of blood T cells in healthy people across ages. Study results and limitations: The fall in TCR beta diversity per million T cells was roughly linear with age.

It was approximately 10 milliliters of peripheral blood that were drawn from each donor. There are 14 residues in the CDR3. Germline V CDR1 and CDR2: SEHNR, FQNEAQ (reference sequence). The germline V and J ends were trimmed by 2 bases and 0 bases, with 7 bases remaining between them. V usage is TRBV7-9 and J usage is TRBJ2-5; D uncertain. The TCR was taken from a woman of 80 years or more in good health. The sequenced sample was blood. In DNA, the CDR3 is TGTGCCAGCAGCTTAAGACGGGACCAAGAGACCCAGTACTTC. Its translation is CASSLRRDQETQYF. Full variable domain (remainder filled in from reference TRBV7-9 and TRBJ2-5): DTGVSQNPRHKITKRGQNVTFRCDPISEHNRLYWYRQTLGQGPEFLTYFQNEAQLEKSRLLSDRFSAERPKGSFSTLEIQRTEQGDSAMYLCASSLRRDQETQYFGPGTRLLVL.